A single sample is the source of the 17 T cell receptor beta chains below, sequenced in a study of control samples from healthy donors and cancer patients. TCRdb's copy holds only in-frame clones and misses some; the assay was immunoSEQ multiplex PCR. The sample lists some 95,000 clones, around three quarters occurring once. The sequencing sample was made of blood. These receptors all come from a woman aged 25 to 39 in good health.

The chain has TRBV6-1 and TRBJ2-2; D remains unclear. The CDR3 is 16 amino acids. The V gene's germline CDR1 is MNHNS and CDR2 SASEGT. Trimming cost V 3 bases and J 6 bases, with 17 bases left between them. CDR3 DNA sequence: TGTGCCAGCAGTGATATGGGCGGATGGAGATCCGGGGAGCTGTTTTTT. It encodes CASSDMGGWRSGELFF.

The CDR3 here is CASSLSPGQFYNEQFF. The DNA for the CDR3 is TGTGCCAGCAGCTTATCCCCGGGACAGTTCTACAATGAGCAGTTCTTC. The chain recombines TRBV7-9 with TRBJ2-1, with 7 bases aligning to TRBD1. The J segment lost 3 bases and the V segment lost 2 bases, leaving 7 bases of the junction unmatched. The CDR3 is made up of 16 amino acids. Germline-derived CDR1 and CDR2 are SEHNR and FQNEAQ (reference sequence).

The chain carries TRBV19 and TRBJ1-2; 7 bases map to TRBD1. Germline-derived CDR1 and CDR2 are LNHDA and SQIVND (reference sequence). The CDR3 extends over 13 amino acids. J was trimmed by 3 bases and V by 2 bases; bases with no gene match: 0. DNA of the CDR3: TGTGCCAGTAGTATACAGGGGGACTATGGCTACACCTTC. Translating it yields CASSIQGDYGYTF.

The genes are TRBV24-1 and TRBJ2-5; 9 bases align to TRBD1. After removal of 12 bases from V and 1 base from J, the junction contained 5 bases not matched to a gene. The CDR3 covers 13 residues. Germline CDR1 and CDR2: KGHDR and SFDVKD. The CDR3 region is CAEGQGGQETQYF. CDR3 in DNA: TGTGCCGAGGGACAGGGAGGCCAAGAGACCCAGTACTTC.

This chain links TRBV19 with TRBJ1-2, with D perhaps matching TRBD1 (6 bases). This CDR3 has 13 amino acids. Between the trimmed V and J ends, which lost 9 bases and 7 bases, there was a span of 18 bases. Germline CDR1 and CDR2: LNHDA and SQIVND (reference sequence). CDR3 sequence (DNA): TGTGCCAGCGCCCAAATACAGGGTTCTGGCTACACCTTC. Amino acids: CASAQIQGSGYTF.

This chain uses TRBV11-3 with TRBJ2-2; 8 positions agree with TRBD2. The germline V gene encodes CDR1 SGHNT and CDR2 YENEEA. V gave up 5 bases and J gave up 6 bases; unmatched junction bases: 11. The CDR3 totals 16 residues. CDR3 region: CASSPGGPGGAGELFF. The CDR3, as DNA: TGTGCCAGCAGCCCCGGGGGACCCGGGGGGGCCGGGGAGCTGTTTTTT.

V is TRBV5-1 and J is TRBJ2-5; 14 bases align to TRBD2. The CDR3 is 14 amino acids. Germline values: CDR1 SGHRS, CDR2 YFSETQ. Unmatched junction bases numbered 3, after V lost 6 bases and J lost 5 bases. The CDR3 loop reads CASKGTSGGETQYF. As DNA, the CDR3 is TGCGCCAGCAAGGGGACTAGCGGGGGTGAGACCCAGTACTTC.

The chain uses TRBV6-6 and TRBJ1-4, with no clear D. The V gene lost 5 bases and the J gene lost 7 bases, with 14 bases spanning the gap. This CDR3 is built from 14 residues. From germline, CDR1 is MNHNY and CDR2 SVGAGI (reference sequence). CDR3 residues: CASSRASAGEKLFF. CDR3 DNA sequence: TGTGCCAGCAGTCGGGCCAGCGCGGGTGAAAAACTGTTTTTT.

The CDR3 region is CASSARFGSPLHF. In DNA form, the CDR3 reads TGTGCCAGCAGCGCCAGGTTCGGCTCACCCCTCCACTTT. The chain has TRBV6-5 and TRBJ1-6; D is uncertain. This CDR3 has 13 amino acids. The V gene lost 6 bases and the J gene lost 10 bases, with 13 bases spanning the gap. CDR1 and CDR2 from the germline V gene are MNHEY and SVGAGI.

The chain couples TRBV4-2 to TRBJ2-1; 7 bases agree with TRBD2. Germline values: CDR1 LGHNA, CDR2 YNFKEQ. This CDR3 spans 16 amino acids. J lost 9 bases, V lost 0 bases, and 11 bases had no gene match. The chain's CDR3 is CASSQERDYPLGEQFF. The CDR3, as DNA: TGTGCCAGCAGCCAAGAGAGGGACTACCCCCTAGGTGAGCAGTTCTTC.

The chain has TRBV19 and TRBJ2-3, with 7 bases fitting TRBD2. The germline V gene encodes CDR1 LNHDA and CDR2 SQIVND (reference sequence). V was clipped by 3 bases and J by 6 bases; unmatched bases: 12. The length of the CDR3 is 16 residues. In nucleotides, the CDR3 is TGTGCCAGTAGTATTGGTGGCACGGGAGGATCGGATACGCAGTATTTT. Its protein product is CASSIGGTGGSDTQYF.

V gene TRBV12-5 combines with J gene TRBJ1-5; D may be TRBD1 (5 bases). The germline V gene has CDR1 LGHNT and CDR2 FRNRAP. With 6 bases removed from V and 2 bases from J, the gap between germline ends came to 14 bases. This CDR3 spans 15 amino acids. Written as DNA, the CDR3 is TGTGCTAGTGGGGACAAGGGTGCTGGCAATCAGCCCCAGCATTTT. The encoded protein is CASGDKGAGNQPQHF.

On this clone: Other DNA sequences in this specimen translate into the identical CDR3. V and J are TRBV6-5 and TRBJ1-1; tentative D call: TRBD1 (5 bases). CDR3 size: 14 residues. Trimming removed 0 bases at V and 1 base at J, with 6 bases between. The V gene's germline CDR1 is MNHEY and CDR2 SVGAGI. CDR3 sequence reads: CASSYSGGNTEAFF. DNA of the CDR3: TGTGCCAGCAGTTACTCCGGGGGGAACACTGAAGCTTTCTTT.

The chain recombines TRBV7-2 with TRBJ2-5; D is uncertain. Trimming removed 1 base at V and 5 bases at J, with 11 bases between. This CDR3 has 14 amino acids. Germline V gives CDR1 SGHTA, CDR2 FQGNSA. The CDR3 DNA follows: TGTGCCAGCAGCTTAGGGGTTCTTCTTGAGACCCAGTACTTC. This translates into CASSLGVLLETQYF.

This rearrangement joins TRBV6-5 to TRBJ2-1; 9 bases align to TRBD1. The V and J ends lost 1 base and 6 bases, in that order; junction bases with no gene match: 7. The CDR3 spans 16 residues. Looked up from germline, CDR1 is MNHEY and CDR2 is SVGAGI. In nucleotides, the CDR3 is TGTGCCAGCAGTTACTTCGCCGGGACAGGGAGCAATGAGCAGTTCTTC. It translates to CASSYFAGTGSNEQFF.

This clone was found once. The chain employs TRBV21-1 and TRBJ1-2; the table's D call, TRBD1, was not checked against the DNA. TRBV21-1 is labeled a pseudogene. This CDR3 contains 14 residues. The DNA for the CDR3 is TGTGCCAGCAGCAAAAGAAGGGGCCCCTATGGCTACACCTTC. It is translated as CASSKRRGPYGYTF.

Concerning this clone: One end of the junction varies from germline; a read error may be responsible. This sequence joins TRBV4-3 and TRBJ1-6; TRBD1 is a possible D gene (6 bases). Germline V gives CDR1 LGHNA, CDR2 YSLEER. The CDR3 contains 15 residues. As DNA, the CDR3 is TGCGCCAGCAGCAAAGAACAGGGAATAGGCTCACCCCTCCACTTT. It translates to CASSKEQGIGSPLHF.